This T cell receptor beta chain was captured by sequencing in a study of identical twins. Broader study findings: Conclusions relied on cross-sectional statistical analysis, not following the same donors. Cord blood's abundant beta clonotypes had fewer insertions, unlike memory repertoires.

Template switching added a universal primer site, and cDNA bore unique molecular identifiers. TCRdb processed the 5' RACE reads anew with MiXCR; each CDR3 protein has one entry. In the table there are around 490,000 distinct CDR3 sequences, about a fifth of which are singletons. Germline-derived CDR1 and CDR2 are ENHRY and SYGVKD. V dropped 0 bases and J dropped 2 bases, with 11 bases sitting between them. The CDR3 has 15 residues. This clonotype was detected a few times. Its antigen is unknown. These sequences were also reported in another study, on yellow fever vaccine responses in identical twins. That paper adds: Twins reportedly had a vaccine T cell response that seemed partly convergent, partly personalized.

This sequence originates from a woman aged 18-29 years in good health. The rearrangement joins TRBV10-3 to TRBJ2-7, with a possible D match to TRBD2 (6 bases). Sequencing was performed on CD4+ T cells sorted from blood. CDR3 amino acids: CAISESGGGAYEQYV. The CDR3 DNA reads as TGTGCCATCAGTGAGTCGGGCGGAGGGGCCTACGAGCAGTACGTC.